This T cell receptor beta chain was captured by sequencing in a study of cytomegalovirus exposure and HLA in healthy donors. The V gene's germline CDR1 is KGHSH and CDR2 LQKENI. The CDR3 totals 15 residues. J gave up 6 bases and V 3 bases, and 6 bases lay outside the gene matches. PCR used 60 Vbeta primers and 13 Jbeta primers. Method: immunoSEQ multiplex PCR; TCRdb's copy keeps in-frame clones and lacks some. Across about 210,000 clones, the top ten clones capture under 1% of the sample. The sequence was collected from a young woman in good health and CMV-seropositive. Material: PBMCs. The genes are TRBV18 and TRBJ2-1, with 9 bases aligning to TRBD2. This CDR3 is CASSPPSGTSNEQFF. CDR3 nucleotide sequence: TGTGCCAGCTCACCGCCTAGCGGGACATCCAATGAGCAGTTCTTC.